This T cell receptor (beta chain) derives from a study of OX40 agonist ivuxolimab in advanced cancers. This clone appeared once. The repertoire was sequenced with immunoSEQ multiplex PCR; TCRdb's copy has only in-frame clones and lacks some. The sample holds about 50,000 clones, around 90% seen once. CDR1 is MGHRA, CDR2 YSYEKL, per germline. V shed 0 bases, J shed 0 bases, and the junction held 3 bases outside the gene matches. There are 16 residues in the CDR3. The chain recombines TRBV4-1 with TRBJ2-3; 7 positions agree with TRBD2. The TCR originated in an adult with an advanced solid tumor such as melanoma, head and neck, liver or kidney cancer. The material sequenced was CD4+ or CD8+ T cells sorted from blood, taken in a trial of the OX40 agonist ivuxolimab. Written as DNA, the CDR3 is TGCGCCAGCAGCCAAGAGGGCGGGAGTAGCACAGATACGCAGTATTTT. It encodes CASSQEGGSSTDTQYF.